A selection of T cell receptor beta chains follows, all from one sample in a study of PD-L1 blockade in urothelial cancer. Here immunoSEQ multiplex PCR was the method, and the copy in TCRdb shows in-frame clones only, minus some. The sample records about 72,000 clones, 75% to 90% being singletons. Source: PBMCs, taken around atezolizumab (anti-PD-L1) treatment. These receptor sequences come from a man between 65 and 85 years old with urothelial cancer. The CDR3 runs from the conserved cysteine through the conserved F or W. A D gene is named only where the DNA matches it firmly. Size is omitted from some rows. Given values are once, few, many or a class for expanded clones.

abundance	j_gene	d_gene	v_gene	CDR3aa	CDR3nt
-	TRBJ2-3	-	TRBV11-2	CASSSYSSASTDTQYF	TGTGCCAGCAGCTCATACTCTAGCGCTAGCACAGATACGCAGTATTTT
-	TRBJ1-1	-	TRBV11-2	CASSPRGNTEAFF	TGTGCCAGCAGCCCAAGGGGGAACACTGAAGCTTTCTTT
-	TRBJ2-3	TRBD2	TRBV7-2	CASSSPSGSYTDTQYF	TGTGCCAGCAGCTCTCCTAGCGGGAGTTACACAGATACGCAGTATTTT
-	TRBJ1-5	-	TRBV5-1	CASARDSNQPQHF	TGCGCCAGCGCCAGGGATAGCAATCAGCCCCAGCATTTT
-	TRBJ1-2	TRBD1	TRBV5-1	CASSPEGQGAYGYTF	TGCGCCAGCAGCCCGGAGGGACAGGGCGCCTATGGCTACACCTTC
-	TRBJ2-1	TRBD1	TRBV27	CASSVGQGYNEQFF	TGTGCCAGCAGTGTCGGACAGGGCTACAATGAGCAGTTCTTC
once	TRBJ1-1	-	TRBV6-1	CASTPGGGGRTEAFF	TGTGCCAGCACCCCGGGGGGCGGGGGCCGCACTGAAGCTTTCTTT
-	TRBJ1-2	TRBD1	TRBV4-1	CASSQDEQGNYGYTF	TGCGCCAGCAGCCAAGATGAACAGGGGAACTATGGCTACACCTTC
-	TRBJ2-2	-	TRBV7-3	CASSLNGGSNTGELFF	TGTGCCAGCAGCTTAAACGGCGGCTCGAACACCGGGGAGCTGTTTTTT
-	TRBJ2-2	-	TRBV27	CASSSPQGLGTGELFF	TGTGCCAGCAGTTCCCCTCAGGGATTGGGCACCGGGGAGCTGTTTTTT